This T cell receptor (beta chain) comes out of a study of PD-1 blockade in classical Hodgkin lymphoma. Study-wide background: Intravenous delivery of nivolumab at 3 mg/kg to patients occurred every 2 weeks.

With no exception, relapse followed autologous stem cell transplantation in all patients, and brentuximab vedotin exposure varied. This table comes from immunoSEQ multiplex PCR, and its TCRdb copy is limited to in-frame clones, with some not included. Here the sample spans over 10,000 clones, around 84% being singletons. The CDR3 has 13 residues. Germline lookup yields CDR1 MNHEY and CDR2 SVGAGI. Deletions cut 6 bases from V and 4 bases from J, with 12 bases between. This receptor was obtained from a human donor with classical Hodgkin lymphoma. The sample consisted of peripheral blood mononuclear cells (PBMCs), taken at baseline. The chain employs TRBV6-5 and TRBJ1-2; D might be TRBD1 (6 bases). The CDR3 protein is CASRPPGAYGYTF. CDR3 DNA: TGTGCCAGCAGACCACCGGGGGCCTATGGCTACACCTTC.